These T cell receptor beta chains were read from a single sample in a study of blood T cell repertoires in COVID-19. Some clones are missing from TCRdb's copy, which holds only in-frame ones; the method was immunoSEQ multiplex PCR. The sample holds 200,000 to 250,000 clones; 82% are singletons and the top ten take roughly 5.1%. The sequenced material came from peripheral blood. The origin of the receptors is a woman between 65 and 79 years old with COVID-19, enrolled during active disease. Each CDR3 is given with its conserved first and last residue. Each record gives: D gene, clone size, J gene, V gene, CDR3 protein, CDR3 DNA. D genes are given only for firm matches. The listing skips clone size in some rows; elsewhere it reads once, few, many or a size class.

d_gene: NA; abundance: NA; j_gene: TRBJ2-1; v_gene: TRBV9; CDR3aa: CASSPFETGNEQFF; CDR3nt: TGTGCCAGCAGCCCCTTTGAGACTGGCAATGAGCAGTTCTTC
d_gene: NA; abundance: NA; j_gene: TRBJ1-3; v_gene: TRBV30; CDR3aa: CAWVSVSGNTIYF; CDR3nt: TGTGCCTGGGTCAGTGTCTCTGGAAACACCATATATTTT
d_gene: NA; abundance: few; j_gene: TRBJ2-7; v_gene: TRBV3-1/TRBV3-2; CDR3aa: CASSHIPFSSTRTESSYEQYF; CDR3nt: TGTGCCAGCAGCCACATACCTTTTTCAAGTACCAGGACAGAGAGCTCCTACGAGCAGTACTTC
d_gene: NA; abundance: few; j_gene: TRBJ2-1; v_gene: TRBV28; CDR3aa: CASSRLTRLGLYNEQFF; CDR3nt: TGTGCCAGCAGTCGTTTAACGCGACTAGGGTTATACAATGAGCAGTTCTTC
d_gene: NA; abundance: NA; j_gene: TRBJ1-5; v_gene: TRBV28; CDR3aa: CASYDGYHQPQHF; CDR3nt: TGTGCCAGTTATGACGGGTACCATCAGCCCCAGCATTTT
d_gene: NA; abundance: NA; j_gene: TRBJ1-2; v_gene: TRBV5-5; CDR3aa: CASSLENSQGYTF; CDR3nt: TGTGCCAGCAGCTTGGAGAACAGCCAAGGCTACACCTTC
d_gene: TRBD2; abundance: NA; j_gene: TRBJ2-2; v_gene: TRBV27; CDR3aa: CASRPSGRSTGELFF; CDR3nt: TGTGCCAGCAGACCTAGCGGGAGAAGCACCGGGGAGCTGTTTTTT
d_gene: NA; abundance: NA; j_gene: TRBJ2-1; v_gene: TRBV27; CDR3aa: CASGFPGAGYNEQFF; CDR3nt: TGTGCCAGCGGGTTCCCAGGGGCAGGGTACAATGAGCAGTTCTTC
d_gene: TRBD1; abundance: NA; j_gene: TRBJ2-1; v_gene: TRBV27; CDR3aa: CASSPGDRLLNEQFF; CDR3nt: TGTGCCAGCAGTCCAGGGGACAGGCTCCTCAATGAGCAGTTCTTC
d_gene: NA; abundance: few; j_gene: TRBJ1-5; v_gene: TRBV28; CDR3aa: CASSLLSGGKNQPQHF; CDR3nt: TGTGCCAGCAGTTTATTATCGGGGGGCAAAAATCAGCCCCAGCATTTT
d_gene: NA; abundance: NA; j_gene: TRBJ1-1; v_gene: TRBV18; CDR3aa: CASSSTTGAGLEAFF; CDR3nt: TGTGCCAGCTCATCCACGACAGGTGCCGGTCTTGAAGCTTTCTTT
d_gene: NA; abundance: NA; j_gene: TRBJ1-4; v_gene: TRBV15; CDR3aa: CATSRDGRQTNEKLFF; CDR3nt: TGTGCCACCAGCAGAGATGGGAGACAAACTAATGAAAAACTGTTTTTT
d_gene: NA; abundance: NA; j_gene: TRBJ1-2; v_gene: TRBV6-5; CDR3aa: CASIRNYGYTF; CDR3nt: TGTGCCAGCATCCGGAACTATGGCTACACCTTC
d_gene: TRBD1; abundance: NA; j_gene: TRBJ2-2; v_gene: TRBV9; CDR3aa: CASSATTGRNTGELFF; CDR3nt: TGTGCCAGCAGCGCGACGACAGGGAGGAACACCGGGGAGCTGTTTTTT
d_gene: TRBD1; abundance: NA; j_gene: TRBJ2-1; v_gene: TRBV4-3; CDR3aa: CASSQDEGARLSEQFF; CDR3nt: TGCGCCAGCAGCCAAGATGAGGGGGCGAGGTTAAGTGAGCAGTTCTTC
d_gene: TRBD2; abundance: NA; j_gene: TRBJ2-2; v_gene: TRBV5-1; CDR3aa: CASKAGITAGELFF; CDR3nt: TGCGCCAGCAAAGCGGGGATTACGGCCGGGGAGCTGTTTTTT
d_gene: TRBD2; abundance: NA; j_gene: TRBJ2-3; v_gene: TRBV5-8; CDR3aa: CASSLRLAGVVDTQYF; CDR3nt: TGTGCCAGCAGCCTCCGACTAGCGGGAGTCGTAGATACGCAGTATTTT
d_gene: NA; abundance: NA; j_gene: TRBJ1-1; v_gene: TRBV6-5; CDR3aa: CASSYWTDLLNTEAFF; CDR3nt: TGTGCCAGCAGTTATTGGACGGACTTACTGAACACTGAAGCTTTCTTT
d_gene: NA; abundance: NA; j_gene: TRBJ1-5; v_gene: TRBV4-3; CDR3aa: CASSQSRNQPQHF; CDR3nt: TGCGCCAGCAGCCAAAGTAGAAATCAGCCCCAGCATTTT
d_gene: TRBD2; abundance: NA; j_gene: TRBJ2-3; v_gene: TRBV6-5; CDR3aa: CASSTSGASTDTQYF; CDR3nt: TGTGCCAGCAGCACAAGCGGGGCGAGCACAGATACGCAGTATTTT
d_gene: NA; abundance: NA; j_gene: TRBJ2-2; v_gene: TRBV3-1/TRBV3-2; CDR3aa: CASSQDLRGPGELFF; CDR3nt: TGTGCCAGCAGCCAAGATTTAAGGGGTCCCGGGGAGCTGTTTTTT
d_gene: NA; abundance: once; j_gene: TRBJ1-2; v_gene: TRBV30; CDR3aa: CAWSQPPRLEFNYGYTF; CDR3nt: TGTGCCTGGAGTCAGCCCCCCCGACTGGAATTTAACTATGGCTACACCTTC
d_gene: NA; abundance: NA; j_gene: TRBJ2-6; v_gene: TRBV19; CDR3aa: CASSIDTISSGANVLTF; CDR3nt: TGTGCCAGTAGTATTGACACAATAAGCTCTGGGGCCAACGTCCTGACTTTC
d_gene: TRBD1; abundance: NA; j_gene: TRBJ1-4; v_gene: TRBV2; CDR3aa: CASSLDRGGEKLFF; CDR3nt: TGTGCCAGCAGTTTAGACAGGGGGGGCGAAAAACTGTTTTTT
d_gene: NA; abundance: NA; j_gene: TRBJ2-1; v_gene: TRBV7-2; CDR3aa: CASSFESYNEQFF; CDR3nt: TGTGCCAGCAGCTTTGAGTCCTACAATGAGCAGTTCTTC
d_gene: TRBD2; abundance: NA; j_gene: TRBJ2-1; v_gene: TRBV5-4; CDR3aa: CASNRLAGGRNEQFF; CDR3nt: TGTGCCAGCAACAGACTAGCGGGAGGGCGGAATGAGCAGTTCTTC
d_gene: NA; abundance: NA; j_gene: TRBJ1-2; v_gene: TRBV2; CDR3aa: CASREAERGYTF; CDR3nt: TGTGCCAGCAGGGAGGCAGAGCGAGGCTACACCTTC
d_gene: NA; abundance: NA; j_gene: TRBJ1-2; v_gene: TRBV6-4; CDR3aa: CASSPSGSSSYGYTF; CDR3nt: TGTGCCAGCAGCCCATCCGGGTCTAGCTCCTATGGCTACACCTTC
d_gene: NA; abundance: NA; j_gene: TRBJ1-4; v_gene: TRBV5-1; CDR3aa: CASSLNGQGAEKLFF; CDR3nt: TGCGCCAGCAGCTTGAACGGTCAAGGAGCAGAAAAACTGTTTTTT
d_gene: NA; abundance: NA; j_gene: TRBJ2-2; v_gene: TRBV6-2/TRBV6-3; CDR3aa: CASSSDRSGLSTGELFF; CDR3nt: TGTGCCAGCAGCTCGGATAGATCAGGGTTAAGCACCGGGGAGCTGTTTTTT
d_gene: NA; abundance: NA; j_gene: TRBJ1-3; v_gene: TRBV4-2; CDR3aa: CASSQDMGAGSGNTIYF; CDR3nt: TGTGCCAGCAGCCAAGATATGGGAGCTGGCTCTGGAAACACCATATATTTT